Following are 25 T cell receptor beta chains from one sample sequenced in a study of blood T cell repertoires in COVID-19. TCRdb's copy holds only in-frame clones and misses some; the assay was immunoSEQ multiplex PCR. The sample lists about 180,000 clones, about nine tenths occurring once. The source material was peripheral blood. Receptors originate from a young man who had recovered from COVID-19.

The gene calls are TRBV29-1 and TRBJ2-3, with a possible D match to TRBD2 (6 bases). CDR1 and CDR2 from the germline V gene are SQVTM and ANQGSEA. This CDR3 comprises 14 residues. Trimming stripped 1 base from V and 3 bases from J, with 11 bases between. The CDR3 DNA sequence: TGCAGCGTTGAAGTTCGGGAGTCGACAGATACGCAGTATTTT. This encodes CSVEVRESTDTQYF.

The chain uses TRBV15 and TRBJ2-6, with D perhaps matching TRBD1 (6 bases). Trimming cost V 5 bases and J 2 bases, with 10 bases left between them. The germline gives CDR1 LNHNV, CDR2 YYDKDF (reference sequence). The CDR3 spans 15 residues. The CDR3 DNA follows: TGTGCCACCAGCGTGGGGGCCACTGGGGCCAACGTCCTGACTTTC. This gives the protein CATSVGATGANVLTF. Combining the CDR3 with reference TRBV15 and TRBJ2-6 gives the whole variable domain DAMVIQNPRYQVTQFGKPVTLSCSQTLNHNVMYWYQQKSSQAPKLLFHYYDKDFNNEADTPDNFQSRRPNTSFCFLDIRSPGLGDTAMYLCATSVGATGANVLTFGAGSRLTVL.

This sequence joins TRBV6-2 or TRBV6-3 and TRBJ2-3, with 7 bases that match TRBD2. V shed 5 bases, J shed 0 bases, and the junction held 2 bases outside the gene matches. From germline, CDR1 is MNHEY and CDR2 SVGEGT. CDR3 size: 14 residues. This CDR3 reads CASSGGDSTDTQYF. CDR3 bases: TGTGCCAGCAGTGGGGGGGACAGCACAGATACGCAGTATTTT.

This chain connects TRBV9 to TRBJ2-3; D gene uncertain. V was shortened by 1 base and J by 2 bases, with 8 bases between the two germline ends. Germline CDR1 reads SGDLS; CDR2 reads YYNGEE. The CDR3 covers 14 residues. The CDR3 spells CASSVIRFTDTQYF. Here the CDR3 DNA reads TGTGCCAGCAGCGTAATTCGGTTCACAGATACGCAGTATTTT.

The rearrangement uses TRBV5-1 and TRBJ2-5, with TRBD1 matching 10 bases. Germline V gene lookup returns CDR1 SGHRS and CDR2 YFSETQ. CDR3 length equals 14 residues. The junction had 5 bases not matched to a gene; V was cut back by 4 bases and J by 5 bases. In DNA form, the CDR3 reads TGCGCCAGCAGCCCGCGGGACAGGGGCGAGACCCAGTACTTC. This sequence encodes CASSPRDRGETQYF.

This sequence joins TRBV5-4 and TRBJ2-1, with a tentative D call TRBD1 (6 bases). The CDR3 consists of 14 residues. The V end lost 4 bases, the J end lost 3 bases, and 11 bases lay between the germline ends. In germline, CDR1 is SGHNT, CDR2 YYREEE (reference sequence). DNA for the CDR3: TGTGCCAGCAGCCGGGACAACGGCTACAATGAGCAGTTCTTC. It is translated as CASSRDNGYNEQFF.

The chain recombines TRBV12-5 with TRBJ2-5; tentative D call: TRBD1 (5 bases). This CDR3 is built from 12 residues. Germline V lookup: CDR1 LGHNT, CDR2 FRNRAP. The V end lost 6 bases, the J end lost 4 bases, and 9 bases lay between the germline ends. CDR3 in DNA: TGTGCTAGTGGCCCGGACACAGAGACCCAGTACTTC. Its translation: CASGPDTETQYF.

The chain employs TRBV10-1 and TRBJ2-7; 7 nucleotides line up with TRBD2. The CDR3 consists of 13 residues. Looked up from germline, CDR1 is WNHNN and CDR2 is SYGVQD (reference sequence). Losses at the gene ends were 11 bases for V and 6 bases for J; bases not matched to a gene: 13. Here the CDR3 reads CAPTRGGLGEQYF. The CDR3 DNA reads as TGCGCCCCCACCCGCGGGGGACTCGGCGAGCAGTACTTC.

The chain links TRBV24-1 to TRBJ2-1; D perhaps matches TRBD1 (5 bases). V was shortened by 5 bases and J by 8 bases, with 18 bases between the two germline ends. CDR3 length equals 15 residues. Germline-derived CDR1 and CDR2 are KGHDR and SFDVKD. In DNA, the CDR3 is TGTGCCACCAGTGCCCCGAAGGGGTCCGGGCATGAGCAGTTCTTC. It yields the protein CATSAPKGSGHEQFF.

The chain links TRBV27 to TRBJ2-7; perhaps TRBD1 as D (5 bases). In germline, CDR1 is MNHEY, CDR2 SMNVEV (reference sequence). The V gene lost 4 bases and the J gene lost 6 bases, with 19 bases spanning the gap. The CDR3 has 15 amino acids. DNA for the CDR3: TGTGCCAGCAGTTCGGCGGCAGACGATAGGGGCGAGCAGTACTTC. Protein: CASSSAADDRGEQYF.

The chain combines TRBV6-2 or TRBV6-3 with TRBJ2-7; 10 positions agree with TRBD2. Trimming cost V 2 bases and J 3 bases; bases outside gene matches: 4. The germline gives CDR1 MNHEY, CDR2 SVGEGT. This CDR3 has 15 amino acids. CDR3 nucleotides: TGTGCCAGCAGTTACCCTACTAGCGGGGTCTACGAGCAGTACTTC. Translating gives CASSYPTSGVYEQYF.

The chain is built from TRBV11-3 and TRBJ2-5; tentative D call: TRBD2 (5 bases). Trimming took 3 bases from V and 3 from J, leaving 26 bases between them. The length of the CDR3 is 19 residues. Germline-derived CDR1 and CDR2 are SGHNT and YENEEA. CDR3 sequence reads: CASSFAGLPTKPREETQYF. For the CDR3, the DNA is TGTGCCAGCAGCTTTGCGGGCCTCCCGACGAAACCCCGGGAAGAGACCCAGTACTTC.

This chain connects TRBV3-1 (or the pseudogene TRBV3-2) to TRBJ1-6; D gene ambiguous. V lost 5 bases to trimming and J lost 7 bases, with 6 bases between them. CDR1 LGHDT and CDR2 YNNKEL come from the germline V gene (reference sequence). The CDR3 spans 12 residues. DNA of the CDR3: TGTGCCAGCAGCTCCCAGAATTCACCCCTCCACTTT. It encodes CASSSQNSPLHF.

The CDR3 reads CSASRRAGTEAFF. The CDR3 coding sequence is TGCAGTGCTAGTCGTCGAGCCGGGACAGAAGCTTTCTTT. The genes are TRBV20-1 and TRBJ1-1; D might be TRBD1 (6 bases). The ends were cut back, 3 bases at V and 8 bases at J, with 16 bases in the middle. Germline CDR1 reads DFQATT; CDR2 reads SNEGSKA (reference sequence). The CDR3 has 13 amino acids.

This rearrangement joins TRBV2 to TRBJ1-5; D may be TRBD1 (5 bases). In germline, CDR1 is SNHLY, CDR2 FYNNEI. This CDR3 is 14 amino acids long. The ends were cut back, 4 bases at V and 4 bases at J, with 11 bases in the middle. The CDR3 nucleotides are TGTGCCAGCAGTGTACGGGGGGGGAATCAGCCCCAGCATTTT. Its translation is CASSVRGGNQPQHF. Variable domain in full (rest from reference TRBV2 and TRBJ1-5): EPEVTQTPSHQVTQMGQEVILRCVPISNHLYFYWYRQILGQKVEFLVSFYNNEISEKSEIFDDQFSVERPDGSNFTLKIRSTKLEDSAMYFCASSVRGGNQPQHFGDGTRLSIL.

The chain links TRBV7-2 to TRBJ2-3, with TRBD2 identical over 7 bases. From germline, CDR1 is SGHTA and CDR2 FQGNSA. Trimming cost V 5 bases and J 5 bases; bases outside gene matches: 7. The CDR3 is 14 residues long. CDR3 amino acids: CASSHGLEGDTQYF. CDR3 DNA sequence: TGTGCCAGCAGCCATGGACTAGAAGGAGATACGCAGTATTTT.

The chain links TRBV3-1 (or the pseudogene TRBV3-2) to TRBJ2-1; maybe TRBD2 (5 bases). V was pared by 1 base and J by 0 bases, with 10 bases between. The CDR3 is 16 amino acids. Germline-derived CDR1 and CDR2 are LGHDT and YNNKEL (reference sequence). The CDR3 DNA sequence: TGTGCCAGCAGCCAAGTTGGGAGTTCCTCCTACAATGAGCAGTTCTTC. Encoded protein: CASSQVGSSSYNEQFF.

V gene TRBV7-2 combines with J gene TRBJ2-5, with 9 bases identical to TRBD2. Unmatched junction bases numbered 6, after V lost 5 bases and J lost 5 bases. Germline V gene lookup returns CDR1 SGHTA and CDR2 FQGNSA. The CDR3 has 14 amino acids. The CDR3 coding sequence is TGTGCCAGCAGCGTGGGACTAGCTGAGGAGACCCAGTACTTC. As protein: CASSVGLAEETQYF. Based on the CDR3 plus reference TRBV7-2 and TRBJ2-5, the full variable domain is GAGVSQSPSNKVTEKGKDVELRCDPISGHTALYWYRQSLGQGLEFLIYFQGNSAPDKSGLPSDRFSAERTGGSVSTLTIQRTQQEDSAVYLCASSVGLAEETQYFGPGTRLLVL.

The chain combines TRBV11-2 with TRBJ2-3, with D possibly being TRBD2 (5 bases). V lost 1 base, J lost 8 bases, and 10 bases lay in between. CDR3 size: 13 residues. Per the germline V gene, CDR1 is SGHAT and CDR2 is FQNNGV. The chain's CDR3 is CASSLGPGGTQYF. The CDR3, as DNA: TGTGCCAGCAGCTTAGGTCCTGGAGGTACGCAGTATTTT.

The CDR3 loop reads CASYPQGVMNTEAFF. The CDR3 DNA is TGTGCCAGCTACCCCCAGGGCGTTATGAACACTGAAGCTTTCTTT. The chain carries TRBV18 and TRBJ1-1, with TRBD1 as a possible D gene (5 bases). The germline gives CDR1 KGHSH, CDR2 LQKENI. With 7 bases removed from V and 0 bases from J, the gap between germline ends came to 15 bases. The CDR3 is made up of 15 amino acids.

The V and J genes are TRBV24-1 and TRBJ2-1, with TRBD2 matching 12 bases. This CDR3 has 15 amino acids. The J segment lost 6 bases and the V segment lost 6 bases, leaving 5 bases of the junction unmatched. Looked up from germline, CDR1 is KGHDR and CDR2 is SFDVKD. This CDR3 is CATSKGTSGRNEQFF. The DNA of the CDR3 is TGTGCCACCAGTAAAGGGACTAGCGGGCGCAATGAGCAGTTCTTC.

The V call is TRBV2, the J call TRBJ1-5; D unclear. Germline V gene data show CDR1 as SNHLY and CDR2 as FYNNEI. Trimming removed 1 base from V and 0 bases from J, with 7 bases in between. This CDR3 spans 15 amino acids. The CDR3: CASSEGLVSNQPQHF. Here the CDR3 DNA reads TGTGCCAGCAGTGAAGGGTTAGTTAGCAATCAGCCCCAGCATTTT.

The V gene is TRBV6-5, the J gene TRBJ1-1; TRBD1 aligns across 7 bases. Germline-derived CDR1 and CDR2 are MNHEY and SVGAGI. V lost 2 bases and J lost 5; bases outside the gene matches: 8. The CDR3 runs to 15 residues. Written as DNA, the CDR3 is TGTGCCAGCAGTTACGACGCCGGGACAGCTACTGAAGCTTTCTTT. Encoded protein: CASSYDAGTATEAFF.

The rearrangement links TRBV19 to TRBJ1-5, with D possibly TRBD1 on 5 matching bases. Per germline, CDR1 LNHDA and CDR2 SQIVND (reference sequence). This CDR3 region has 13 residues. Trimming left V 9 bases short and J 2 bases short, with 11 bases between. CDR3: CASQGSGNQPQHF. Here the CDR3 DNA reads TGTGCCAGCCAGGGATCGGGCAATCAGCCCCAGCATTTT.

This chain links TRBV4-2 with TRBJ2-2; the D is unclear. The CDR3 length is 15 residues. Germline assignment: CDR1 LGHNA and CDR2 YNFKEQ. V was cut by 1 base and J by 1 base, with 7 bases left in between. CDR3 sequence (DNA): TGTGCCAGCAGCCAAGGAGCAGGGAACACCGGGGAGCTGTTTTTT. Protein sequence: CASSQGAGNTGELFF.